The entry below describes one T cell receptor (beta chain). The CDR3 covers 13 residues. The ends were cut back, 2 bases at V and 8 bases at J, with 10 bases in the middle. CDR1 is MNHEY, CDR2 SVGAGI, per germline. This record belongs to a study of blood T cell repertoires in COVID-19. TCRdb's table, derived via immunoSEQ multiplex PCR, lists solely in-frame clones and lacks some. The data show some 330,000 clones, around 90% seen once. Participants were aged about 18 to 100 years, lived in around 25 US areas, and enrolled virtually. Cohorts were based on clinical histories the participants reported. Symptom resolution, clearance, or two negative PCRs marked the recovered donors of Cohort 3.

The chain links TRBV6-5 to TRBJ1-3; D perhaps matches TRBD1 (6 bases). What was sequenced was PBMCs or T cells enriched from blood (not recorded which). The TCR originated in a woman in her thirties who had recovered from COVID-19. The CDR3 protein is CASSYTGRDTIYF. The CDR3 bases are TGTGCCAGCAGTTACACAGGGCGCGACACCATATATTTT.